The rows below give T cell receptor beta chains drawn from one sample of a study of blood T cells in healthy people across ages. MiXCR, run by TCRdb on the 5' RACE reads, gives a single entry per CDR3 protein. The table lists approximately 780,000 distinct CDR3 sequences, roughly 26% of them singletons. This sample also appeared in a second study, on T cells of mothers and their children.

The sequenced sample was blood. The receptors derive from a boy aged 5 to 17 in good health. Each CDR3 is given with its conserved first and last residue. D genes are given only for firm matches. A row's size may be missing; if present it is once, few, many or a size class.

abundance: -
d_gene: -
v_gene: TRBV20-1
j_gene: TRBJ2-1
CDR3aa: CSARGLNEQFF
CDR3nt: TGCAGTGCTAGGGGGCTCAATGAGCAGTTCTTC

abundance: few
d_gene: TRBD1
v_gene: TRBV12-5
j_gene: TRBJ2-5
CDR3aa: CASGLTGGAGQYF
CDR3nt: TGTGCTAGTGGTTTGACAGGGGGCGCGGGGCAGTACTTC

abundance: -
d_gene: TRBD2
v_gene: TRBV11-2
j_gene: TRBJ2-3
CDR3aa: CASSFVRGGPTDTQYF
CDR3nt: TGTGCCAGCAGCTTTGTGCGGGGGGGCCCCACAGATACGCAGTATTTT

abundance: few
d_gene: -
v_gene: TRBV5-1
j_gene: TRBJ2-1
CDR3aa: CASSSSGAWNEQFF
CDR3nt: TGCGCCAGCAGCTCCTCAGGGGCTTGGAATGAGCAGTTCTTC

abundance: -
d_gene: -
v_gene: TRBV2
j_gene: TRBJ2-5
CDR3aa: CAISEGAGEETQYF
CDR3nt: TGTGCCATCAGTGAAGGGGCAGGGGAAGAGACCCAGTACTTC

abundance: many
d_gene: -
v_gene: TRBV6-6
j_gene: TRBJ2-5
CDR3aa: CASSPPGTEETQYF
CDR3nt: TGTGCCAGCAGTCCTCCCGGGACTGAAGAGACCCAGTACTTC

abundance: -
d_gene: -
v_gene: TRBV13
j_gene: TRBJ1-4
CDR3aa: CVSSRSRIEEEKLFF
CDR3nt: TGTGTCAGCAGCCGAAGTAGGATCGAGGAGGAAAAACTGTTTTTT

abundance: -
d_gene: -
v_gene: TRBV3-1
j_gene: TRBJ2-5
CDR3aa: CAGSSWGSQETQHF
CDR3nt: TGTGCCGGCAGCTCCTGGGGGTCCCAAGAGACCCAGCACTTC

abundance: few
d_gene: -
v_gene: TRBV2
j_gene: TRBJ1-4
CDR3aa: CASSEPLSNEKLFF
CDR3nt: TGTGCCAGCAGTGAACCTTTGTCTAATGAAAAACTGTTTTTT

abundance: -
d_gene: -
v_gene: TRBV7-3
j_gene: TRBJ1-1
CDR3aa: CASSSSPPGGNTEAFF
CDR3nt: TGTGCCAGCAGCTCCTCCCCCCCTGGGGGGAACACTGAAGCTTTCTTT

abundance: few
d_gene: -
v_gene: TRBV6-5
j_gene: TRBJ2-5
CDR3aa: CASSQEQGQTQYF
CDR3nt: TGTGCCAGCAGCCAAGAACAAGGACAGACCCAGTACTTC

abundance: -
d_gene: TRBD1
v_gene: TRBV20-1
j_gene: TRBJ2-7
CDR3aa: CSAKGQGGYEQYF
CDR3nt: TGCAGTGCGAAAGGACAGGGTGGCTACGAGCAGTACTTC

abundance: -
d_gene: -
v_gene: TRBV4-1
j_gene: TRBJ2-2
CDR3aa: CASSQDPVAVTGELFF
CDR3nt: TGCGCCAGCAGCCAAGATCCGGTAGCGGTCACCGGGGAGCTGTTTTTT

abundance: -
d_gene: TRBD1
v_gene: TRBV7-2
j_gene: TRBJ1-1
CDR3aa: CASSRQGASVPNTEAFF
CDR3nt: TGTGCCAGCAGCCGACAGGGGGCGTCGGTACCGAACACTGAAGCTTTCTTT